A single sample is the source of the 15 T cell receptor beta chains below, sequenced in a study of T-cell reconstitution after alpha-beta-depleted transplantation in children. Unique molecular identifiers featured in how the TCRbeta library was prepared. TCRdb independently ran MiXCR on the PCR reads; one entry per CDR3 protein. In the table there are over 80,000 distinct CDR3 sequences, 20% to 30% of which are singletons. The source was PBMCs, collected before TCRalphabeta/CD19-depleted stem cell transplant. The origin of the receptors is a boy aged 2 to 10 with acute lymphoblastic leukemia, due to receive a stem cell transplant.

This clonotype was detected many times. V is TRBV7-8 and J is TRBJ1-1; 7 bases are shared with TRBD1. This CDR3 has 14 residues. The V segment lost 5 bases and the J segment 5 bases; nucleotides outside the gene matches: 8. Per the germline V gene, CDR1 is SGHVS and CDR2 is FQNEAQ. The CDR3 loop reads CASSRDRVSTEAFF. CDR3 sequence (DNA): TGTGCCAGCAGCCGAGACAGGGTCTCGACTGAAGCTTTCTTT.

Many counts were recorded for this clonotype. The rearrangement links TRBV10-2 to TRBJ1-1, with D perhaps matching TRBD1 (5 bases). This CDR3 contains 13 residues. The V end lost 5 bases, the J end lost 5 bases, and 12 bases lay between the germline ends. CDR1 and CDR2 (germline): WSHSY, SAAADI. CDR3 sequence (DNA): TGCGCCAGCAGTCTGCAGGGATGGACTGAAGCTTTCTTT. It is translated as CASSLQGWTEAFF.

In this sample, this clonotype turned up many times. J is TRBJ2-4 and V is TRBV20-1, with TRBD2 as a possible D gene (6 bases). The germline V and J ends were trimmed by 6 bases and 6 bases, with 18 bases remaining between them. This CDR3 is 14 amino acids long. CDR1 is DFQATT and CDR2 is SNEGSKA in the germline V gene (reference sequence). This CDR3 is CSATGSGRSNIQYF. The CDR3 DNA reads as TGCAGTGCCACGGGTAGCGGAAGATCAAACATTCAGTACTTC.

This clonotype was observed at least ten times. The gene calls are TRBV10-3 and TRBJ2-4, with TRBD2 matching over 10 bases. The ends lost 10 bases at V and 8 bases at J; junction bases unmatched: 14. The CDR3 extends over 15 amino acids. Germline V gene lookup returns CDR1 ENHRY and CDR2 SYGVKD. CDR3 amino acids: CATGLAEGPVDIQYF. CDR3 nucleotide sequence: TGTGCCACTGGACTAGCGGAGGGCCCCGTAGACATTCAGTACTTC.

A few counts support this clonotype. This chain joins TRBV30 and TRBJ2-6; TRBD1 matches at 11 bases. V lost 5 bases to trimming and J lost 4 bases; unmatched junction nucleotides: 7. Germline V gene sequence: CDR1 GTSNPN, CDR2 SVGIG (reference sequence). The CDR3 contains 16 residues. CDR3 loop: CAWVKDRGQGANVLTF. The CDR3 DNA follows: TGTGCCTGGGTAAAGGACAGGGGGCAAGGGGCCAACGTCCTGACTTTC.

This clonotype appeared a few times. The CDR3 sequence: CASSVGGEQFF. CDR3 sequence (DNA): TGTGCCAGCAGTGTAGGGGGTGAGCAGTTCTTC. V and J are TRBV2 and TRBJ2-1; TRBD1 might be the D (6 bases). Germline CDR1 SNHLY, CDR2 FYNNEI. The CDR3 is 11 residues long. Deletions cut 4 bases from V and 9 bases from J, with 7 bases between.

This clonotype turned up a few times. The chain uses TRBV5-1 and TRBJ1-1; 8 bases are shared with TRBD1. The junction had 6 bases not matched to a gene; V was cut back by 4 bases and J by 4 bases. From germline, CDR1 is SGHRS and CDR2 YFSETQ. CDR3 length equals 14 residues. This CDR3 reads CASSTGQGGTEAFF. Here the CDR3 DNA reads TGCGCCAGCAGCACCGGACAGGGCGGCACTGAAGCTTTCTTT.

This chain uses TRBV12-3 or TRBV12-4 with TRBJ2-5, with a possible D match to TRBD2 (5 bases). Trimming pared 7 bases from V and 5 bases from J, leaving 20 bases between. The CDR3 extends over 15 amino acids. The CDR3 DNA is TGTGCCAGCAATCCTAACGGCCGAGGAGGCGAGACCCAGTACTTC. This gives the protein CASNPNGRGGETQYF.

This clonotype was counted between two and nine times. J is TRBJ1-1 and V is TRBV6-1, with 7 bases lining up with TRBD1. This CDR3 spans 13 amino acids. V was pared by 5 bases and J by 6 bases, with 6 bases of the junction left unmatched. Germline V lookup: CDR1 MNHNS, CDR2 SASEGT. In DNA form, the CDR3 reads TGTGCCAGCAGTCCACAGGGGATCTCTGAAGCTTTCTTT. Translation gives CASSPQGISEAFF.

The chain has TRBV28 and TRBJ1-4; a weak D match, TRBD1 (5 bases). The germline gives CDR1 MDHEN, CDR2 SYDVKM. Trimming stripped 3 bases from V and 5 bases from J, with 13 bases between. The CDR3 is made up of 15 amino acids. The CDR3 nucleotides read TGTGCCAGCAGTTTCGGGGCGACTCGGAATGAAAAACTGTTTTTT. Translating it yields CASSFGATRNEKLFF.

This clonotype showed up just a few times. The chain links TRBV12-3 or TRBV12-4 to TRBJ2-1, with 12 nucleotides matching TRBD2. The CDR3 runs to 16 residues. With 5 bases clipped from V and 7 bases from J, the junction kept 9 bases outside the gene matches. The CDR3 DNA reads TGTGCCAGCAGTCGAGCTAGCGGGAGGGGCCGTAATGAGCAGTTCTTC. It translates to CASSRASGRGRNEQFF.

This clonotype has a handful of counts. The chain is built from TRBV20-1 and TRBJ2-5, with 8 bases that match TRBD2. This CDR3 has 13 residues. Trimming cost V 7 bases and J 4 bases; bases outside gene matches: 8. The V gene's germline CDR1 is DFQATT and CDR2 SNEGSKA (reference sequence). This CDR3 is CSGKTSVAETQYF. The CDR3 nucleotides are TGCAGTGGGAAGACTAGCGTGGCAGAGACCCAGTACTTC.

The sample holds many counts of this clonotype. This chain connects TRBV6-2 or TRBV6-3 to TRBJ2-1, with 10 bases that match TRBD1. This CDR3 has 17 residues. Unmatched junction bases numbered 12, after V lost 5 bases and J lost 5 bases. Germline V CDR1 and CDR2: MNHEY, SVGEGT. As DNA, the CDR3 is TGTGCCAGCAGTCGCCGGGACAGGGGAGGAGGTAACAATGAGCAGTTCTTC. Translated, it gives CASSRRDRGGGNNEQFF.

The chain combines TRBV28 with TRBJ2-7; 8 bases are shared with TRBD1. The J segment lost 6 bases and the V segment lost 3 bases, leaving 10 bases of the junction unmatched. Per germline, CDR1 MDHEN and CDR2 SYDVKM. This CDR3 region has 15 residues. CDR3 region: CASSLVLGQDCEQYF. The CDR3 DNA follows: TGTGCCAGCAGTTTGGTTCTGGGACAGGACTGCGAGCAGTACTTC.

The V call is TRBV5-1, the J call TRBJ2-3, with D uncertain. The CDR3 extends over 15 amino acids. Germline V lookup: CDR1 SGHRS, CDR2 YFSETQ. The V end was cut by 6 bases, the J end by 3 bases, with 17 bases between. DNA of the CDR3: TGCGCCAGCACCCTCGGGCGGAGCGAGACAGATACGCAGTATTTT. Protein: CASTLGRSETDTQYF.